In this sample, the clone carrying this TCR beta chain turned up many times. The data derive from a study of T cells after yellow fever vaccination. The study, taken as a whole, reports: CD4 and CD8 compartments shared a small share of clonotypes, likely from convergent recombination.

TCRdb ran MiXCR on the 5' RACE reads and lists one entry per CDR3 protein. Of 50,000 or so distinct CDR3 sequences in the sample, around 6.7% were seen once. The CDR3 sequence is 15 residues long. V was trimmed by 0 bases and J by 4 bases, leaving 12 bases between them. Germline V gene data show CDR1 as LGHNA and CDR2 as YSLEER. The sequenced sample was CD8+ T cells not binding an NS4B(214-222) dextramer, sorted from PBMCs, obtained about 49 days after the first yellow fever vaccination. This TCR was recovered from a man younger than 35 who received the YFV17D yellow fever vaccine. The chain carries TRBV4-3 and TRBJ2-5, with D possibly called TRBD1 or TRBD2 (6 bases each). As DNA, the CDR3 is TGCGCCAGCAGCCAAGATTCGGGGGCCTCAGAGACCCAGTACTTC. As protein: CASSQDSGASETQYF.